This T cell receptor beta chain comes out of a study of blood T cell repertoires in COVID-19. Study details: The analysed material was cDNA or gDNA that came from T cells, B-cell-depleted T cells, or PBMCs.

Here immunoSEQ multiplex PCR was the method, and the copy in TCRdb shows in-frame clones only, minus some. The sample has approximately 280,000 clones, approximately 89% seen once. Participant-reported clinical history was the basis for cohort assignment. Either two negative PCRs, clearance, or symptom resolution qualified Cohort 3 donors as recovered. The CDR3 length is 13 residues. The ends were cut back, 2 bases at V and 5 bases at J, with 10 bases in the middle. CDR1 is GTSNPN and CDR2 is SVGIG in the germline V gene (reference sequence). The source is a woman between 55 and 75 years old who had recovered from COVID-19. The sample comprised PBMCs or T cells enriched from blood (not recorded which). The V and J genes are TRBV30 and TRBJ1-5; no definite D call. In DNA, the CDR3 is TGTGCCTGGAGTATCGGTGGGCATCAGCCCCAGCATTTT. It codes for CAWSIGGHQPQHF.